What follows describes a single T cell receptor beta chain. Antigen specificity is unknown. Measured with immunoSEQ multiplex PCR; TCRdb has only the in-frame clones, and not every one. The data contain some 50,000 clones, around 76% of them seen just once; the ten biggest clones take up roughly 1.2%. This sample is drawn from a study of memory CD4+ T cells and cytomegalovirus serostatus. Overall study context: This sample comes from healthy Belgian adults, several CMV seropositive, about 23 seronegative. Study observations and caveats: Suggested: most of the CMV-linked TCR signature lies in CD4+ memory cells. Each of approximately 63 CMV-associated TCRbeta sequences occurred in one to five individuals. CMV serostatus prediction reached median AUC about 0.95, or 0.9 with US-trained model.

Single viable CD3+CD4+CD8-CD45RO+ cells were sorted as the memory CD4+ T cells. Trimming took 0 bases from V and 0 from J; bases not matched to a gene: 2. Germline V lookup: CDR1 ENHRY, CDR2 SYGVKD. The CDR3 covers 17 residues. V usage is TRBV10-3 and J usage is TRBJ2-1, with 10 bases aligning to TRBD2. Sequences were obtained from memory CD4+ T cells from blood. This receptor was obtained from an adult in good health and CMV-seropositive. CDR3 sequence reads: CAISESSGGSSYNEQFF. The CDR3 DNA is TGTGCCATCAGTGAGTCTAGCGGGGGGTCCTCCTACAATGAGCAGTTCTTC.